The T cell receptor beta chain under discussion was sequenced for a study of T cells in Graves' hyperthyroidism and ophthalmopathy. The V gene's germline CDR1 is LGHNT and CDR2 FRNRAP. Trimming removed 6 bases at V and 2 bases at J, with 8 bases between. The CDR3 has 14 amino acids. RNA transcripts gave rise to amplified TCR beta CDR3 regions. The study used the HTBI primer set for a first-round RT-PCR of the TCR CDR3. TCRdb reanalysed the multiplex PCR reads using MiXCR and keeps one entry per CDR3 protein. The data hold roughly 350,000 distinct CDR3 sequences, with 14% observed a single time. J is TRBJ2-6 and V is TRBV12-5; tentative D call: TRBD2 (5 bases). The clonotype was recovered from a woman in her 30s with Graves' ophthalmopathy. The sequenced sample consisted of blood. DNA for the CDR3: TGTGCTAGTGGGAGGGAGACTGGGGCCAACGTCCTGACTTTC. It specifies CASGRETGANVLTF.